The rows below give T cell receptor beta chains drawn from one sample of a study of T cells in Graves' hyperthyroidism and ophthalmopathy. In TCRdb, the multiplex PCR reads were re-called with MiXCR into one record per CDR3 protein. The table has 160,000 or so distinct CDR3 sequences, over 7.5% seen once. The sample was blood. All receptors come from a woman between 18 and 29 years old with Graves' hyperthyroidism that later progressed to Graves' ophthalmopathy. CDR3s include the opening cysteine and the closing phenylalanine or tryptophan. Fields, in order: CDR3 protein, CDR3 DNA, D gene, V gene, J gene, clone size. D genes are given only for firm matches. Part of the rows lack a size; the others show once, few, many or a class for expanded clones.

CASSIEGSGYSYNEQFF,TGTGCCAGTAGTATAGAGGGTAGCGGATACTCCTACAATGAGCAGTTCTTC,-,TRBV19,TRBJ2-1,many
CASSLDGPGTSGRGPPNEQFF,TGTGCCAGCAGCTTAGACGGACCCGGGACTAGCGGGAGGGGGCCCCCGAATGAGCAGTTCTTC,TRBD2,TRBV7-9,TRBJ2-1,many
CASRKVAGDNEKLFF,TGTGCCAGTAGGAAAGTGGCAGGGGATAATGAAAAACTGTTTTTT,-,TRBV19,TRBJ1-4,few
CASSEAQYEQYF,TGTGCCAGCAGTGAAGCACAGTACGAGCAGTACTTC,-,TRBV2,TRBJ2-7,many
CASSLGGGSYNEQLF,TGCGCCAGCAGCTTGGGCGGGGGCTCCTACAATGAGCAGCTCTTC,-,TRBV5-1,TRBJ2-1,-
CAWDPGTRGWFF,TGTGCCTGGGACCCGGGGACTAGAGGTTGGTTCTTC,TRBD2,TRBV30,TRBJ2-1,many
CTSSSVWGGYNYEQYF,TGTACCAGCAGCTCCGTCTGGGGGGGGTACAACTACGAGCAGTACTTC,TRBD2,TRBV7-2,TRBJ2-7,many
CSAISLNTGELFF,TGCAGTGCTATTAGCCTGAACACCGGGGAGCTGTTTTTT,-,TRBV20-1,TRBJ2-2,many
CATAPGREGWVEQYF,TGTGCCACCGCCCCCGGGAGAGAAGGGTGGGTCGAGCAGTACTTC,-,TRBV15,TRBJ2-7,many
CSARDGATGDDQPQHF,TGCAGTGCTAGAGATGGCGCGACAGGTGACGATCAGCCCCAGCATTTT,-,TRBV20-1,TRBJ1-5,many
CASSVGLSTEAFF,TGTGCCAGTAGTGTTGGACTGAGCACTGAAGCTTTCTTT,-,TRBV19,TRBJ1-1,many
CATCQSRTDTQYF,TGTGCCACGTGCCAGTCCCGCACAGATACGCAGTATTTT,-,TRBV2,TRBJ2-3,many
CSAREVAGDQETQYF,TGCAGTGCTAGAGAAGTAGCGGGAGATCAAGAGACCCAGTACTTC,TRBD2,TRBV20-1,TRBJ2-5,many
CSAITGDSYEQYF,TGCAGTGCTATCACAGGGGATTCGTACGAGCAGTACTTC,TRBD1,TRBV20-1,TRBJ2-7,many
CASSQESRGPYNEQFF,TGTGCCAGCAGCCAGGAATCCAGGGGTCCCTACAATGAGCAGTTCTTC,-,TRBV3-1,TRBJ2-1,many
CASTVNRGTEAFF,TGTGCCAGCACAGTCAACAGGGGCACTGAAGCTTTCTTT,TRBD1,TRBV12-3/TRBV12-4,TRBJ1-1,many
CASSLARGGYGYTF,TGTGCCAGCAGTCTAGCAAGGGGAGGCTATGGCTACACCTTC,-,TRBV6-1,TRBJ1-2,-
CSAREAGYDLTDTQYF,TGCAGTGCTAGAGAAGCGGGATACGATCTCACAGATACGCAGTATTTT,TRBD2,TRBV20-1,TRBJ2-3,many
CASSFAGAPNTGELFF,TGTGCCAGCAGTTTTGCAGGGGCGCCGAACACCGGGGAGCTGTTTTTT,-,TRBV12-3/TRBV12-4,TRBJ2-2,many
CASSIGDGAYEQYF,TGTGCCAGTAGTATTGGTGACGGAGCCTACGAGCAGTACTTC,-,TRBV19,TRBJ2-7,many
CSARDRRNTGELFF,TGCAGTGCTCGGGACAGGAGGAACACCGGGGAGCTGTTTTTT,TRBD1,TRBV20-1,TRBJ2-2,many
CASSETDRGYNEQFF,TGTGCCAGCAGTGAGACTGACAGGGGGTACAATGAGCAGTTCTTC,TRBD1,TRBV2,TRBJ2-1,many
CASTSVRGAHEQYF,TGTGCCAGCACCTCGGTGCGGGGGGCCCACGAGCAGTACTTC,TRBD2,TRBV6-2/TRBV6-3,TRBJ2-7,-
CASSWLGGGYEQYF,TGTGCCAGCAGTTGGTTAGGGGGAGGATACGAGCAGTACTTC,-,TRBV11-2,TRBJ2-7,-